The TCR beta chain under discussion was sequenced for a study of blood T cell repertoires in COVID-19. As handled by the study authors: Estimation of nucleated cell counts was performed using reference gene primer amplification. Only in-frame clones appear in the TCRdb table, and some are missing; sequencing was by immunoSEQ multiplex PCR. V and J calls and clone size are those listed in that table; D and trimming were worked out from the DNA. The sample consists of roughly 190,000 clones, roughly 86% of them appearing once. Germline CDR1 LNHDA, CDR2 SQIVND (reference sequence). With 6 bases clipped from V and 6 bases from J, the junction kept 9 bases outside the gene matches. This CDR3 region has 14 residues.

V usage is TRBV19 and J usage is TRBJ1-2, with 8 nucleotides matching TRBD1. The sequence was obtained from a woman aged 40 to 49 in a cohort exposed to, infected with or recovered from COVID-19 (not recorded which). The sequenced material came from PBMCs or T cells enriched from blood (not recorded which). The CDR3: CASRTGGSRDGYTF. CDR3 bases: TGTGCCAGTAGAACAGGGGGAAGCAGGGATGGCTACACCTTC.